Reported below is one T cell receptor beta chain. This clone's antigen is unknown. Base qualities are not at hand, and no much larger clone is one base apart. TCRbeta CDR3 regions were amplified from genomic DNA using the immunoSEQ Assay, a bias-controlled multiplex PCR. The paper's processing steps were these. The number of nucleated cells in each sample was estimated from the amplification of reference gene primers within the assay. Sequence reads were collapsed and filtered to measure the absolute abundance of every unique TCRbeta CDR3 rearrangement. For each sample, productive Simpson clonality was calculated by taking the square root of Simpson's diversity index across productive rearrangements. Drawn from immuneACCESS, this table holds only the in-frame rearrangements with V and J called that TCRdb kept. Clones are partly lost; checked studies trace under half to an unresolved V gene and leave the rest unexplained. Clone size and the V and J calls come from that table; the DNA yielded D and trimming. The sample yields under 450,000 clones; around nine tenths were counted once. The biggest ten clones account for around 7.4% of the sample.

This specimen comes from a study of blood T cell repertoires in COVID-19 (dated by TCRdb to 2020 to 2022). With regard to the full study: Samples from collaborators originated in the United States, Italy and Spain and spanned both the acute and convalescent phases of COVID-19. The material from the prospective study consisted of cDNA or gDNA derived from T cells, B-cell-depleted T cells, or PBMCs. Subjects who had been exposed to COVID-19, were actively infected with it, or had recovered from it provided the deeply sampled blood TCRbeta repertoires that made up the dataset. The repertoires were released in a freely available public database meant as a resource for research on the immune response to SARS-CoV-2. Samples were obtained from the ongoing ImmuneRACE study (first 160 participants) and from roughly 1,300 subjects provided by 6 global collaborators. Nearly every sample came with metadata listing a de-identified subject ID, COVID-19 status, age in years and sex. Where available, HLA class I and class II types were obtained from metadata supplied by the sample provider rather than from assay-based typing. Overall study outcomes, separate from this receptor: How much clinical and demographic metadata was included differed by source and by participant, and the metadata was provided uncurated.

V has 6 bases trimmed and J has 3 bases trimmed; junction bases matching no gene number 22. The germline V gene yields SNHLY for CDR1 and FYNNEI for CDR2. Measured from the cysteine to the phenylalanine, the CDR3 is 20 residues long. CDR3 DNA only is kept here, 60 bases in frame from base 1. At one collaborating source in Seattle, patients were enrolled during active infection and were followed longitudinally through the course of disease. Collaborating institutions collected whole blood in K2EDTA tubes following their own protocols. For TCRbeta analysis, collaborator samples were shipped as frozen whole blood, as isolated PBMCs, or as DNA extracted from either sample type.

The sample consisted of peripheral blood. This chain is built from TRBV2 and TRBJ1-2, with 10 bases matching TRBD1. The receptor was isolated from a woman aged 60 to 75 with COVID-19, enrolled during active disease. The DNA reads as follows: TGTGCCAGCAGCGGAGGACCACCCGGGACAGGGGATCGGAGTTACTATGGCTACACCTTC. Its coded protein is CASSGGPPGTGDRSYYGYTF.